The present T cell receptor (beta chain) was sequenced within a study of CD8 T cells in ankylosing spondylitis. This clonotype was counted ten times or more. Its target is not known. TCRdb recomputed calls from the 5' RACE reads with MiXCR, one row per CDR3 protein. The sample consists of about 140,000 distinct CDR3 sequences, more than 7% of them appearing once. V lost 7 bases, J lost 2 bases, and 16 bases lay in between. Germline assignment: CDR1 MDHEN and CDR2 SYDVKM. The CDR3 is 15 residues long. Findings and caveats of the study: Disease-linked clones were CD8+ and relatively rare in peripheral blood.

Sequenced input: synovial fluid, either unsorted or a sorted T cell fraction (not recorded which). This chain connects TRBV28 to TRBJ2-3; tentative D call: TRBD2 (5 bases). The receptor comes from a male donor with ankylosing spondylitis. CDR3 nucleotide sequence: TGTGCCAGCATTCCCCGGACTCCCTCCACAGATACGCAGTATTTT. This gives the protein CASIPRTPSTDTQYF.